One sample yielded the 25 T cell receptor beta chains listed below, sequenced in a study of CD8 T cells in ankylosing spondylitis. General study findings and limits: A motif of eight or nine highly homologous TCR beta variants was seen as apparently characteristic of ankylosing spondylitis blood.

The antigens of these receptors remain unknown. TCRdb independently ran MiXCR on the 5' RACE reads; one entry per CDR3 protein. The sample records 350,000 to 550,000 distinct CDR3 sequences, approximately 26% being singletons. Sequenced input: blood, either unsorted or a sorted T cell fraction (not recorded which). These receptors came from a male donor with ankylosing spondylitis.

The chain recombines TRBV20-1 with TRBJ1-4; no definite D call. The CDR3 covers 14 residues. Trimming took off 1 base at V and 6 bases at J, with 12 bases between the two ends. Germline V lookup: CDR1 DFQATT, CDR2 SNEGSKA (reference sequence). The DNA of the CDR3 is TGCAGTGCTAGAGTCAGACACCTGTATGAAAAACTGTTTTTT. Translated, it gives CSARVRHLYEKLFF.

This clonotype was found a few times. The J gene is TRBJ2-2, the V gene TRBV12-3 or TRBV12-4, with a tentative D call TRBD1 (5 bases). The V end lost 7 bases, the J end lost 5 bases, and 17 bases lay between the germline ends. The CDR3 covers 15 residues. The CDR3 bases are TGTGCCAGCACCCGGCGGCAGGGAAGGACCGGGGAGCTGTTTTTT. Translated: CASTRRQGRTGELFF.

The chain carries TRBV18 and TRBJ1-2; 9 nucleotides match TRBD1. This CDR3 region has 12 residues. V lost 8 bases to trimming and J lost 7 bases; unmatched junction nucleotides: 5. The germline CDR1 and CDR2 sequences are KGHSH and LQKENI. The CDR3: CASRDRAIGYTF. The CDR3 bases are TGTGCCAGCCGGGACAGGGCCATTGGCTACACCTTC.

The V gene is TRBV19, the J gene TRBJ2-3; 13 bases align to TRBD2. The CDR3 has 16 amino acids. Germline trimming cut 1 base from V and 4 bases from J; bases unmatched to any gene: 2. The V gene's germline CDR1 is LNHDA and CDR2 SQIVND (reference sequence). CDR3 DNA: TGTGCCAGTAGTATAGGGACTAGCGGGAGAGCAGATACGCAGTATTTT. Translated: CASSIGTSGRADTQYF. Full variable domain (rest looked up from reference TRBV19 and TRBJ2-3): DGGITQSPKYLFRKEGQNVTLSCEQNLNHDAMYWYRQDPGQGLRLIYYSQIVNDFQKGDIAEGYSVSREKKESFPLTVTSAQKNPTAFYLCASSIGTSGRADTQYFGPGTRLTVL.

This clonotype has only a few counts. The chain employs TRBV20-1 and TRBJ1-1, with 10 bases lining up with TRBD1. Germline loops: CDR1 DFQATT, CDR2 SNEGSKA (reference sequence). V was pared by 4 bases and J by 5 bases, with 16 bases of the junction left unmatched. This CDR3 has 17 residues. The CDR3 region is CSATRGGTGVGRTEAFF. As DNA, the CDR3 is TGCAGTGCTACGCGCGGGGGGACAGGGGTCGGGCGGACTGAAGCTTTCTTT.

The V call is TRBV5-1, the J call TRBJ1-6; D ambiguous. The CDR3 contains 14 residues. The germline CDR1 and CDR2 sequences are SGHRS and YFSETQ. V lost 2 bases, J lost 6 bases, and 9 bases lay in between. The CDR3 nucleotides read TGCGCCAGCAGCTTCGACGGGTTTAATTCACCCCTCCACTTT. Translated: CASSFDGFNSPLHF.

The CDR3 DNA is TGTGCCAGCAGTTTAGGACAGGGAGGAAATCAGTATTTT. The encoded protein is CASSLGQGGNQYF. This chain uses TRBV28 with TRBJ2-3; 8 nucleotides align to TRBD1. Unmatched junction bases numbered 7, after V lost 2 bases and J lost 12 bases. The CDR3 sequence is 13 residues long. Germline V gene data show CDR1 as MDHEN and CDR2 as SYDVKM. Complete variable domain (other parts from reference TRBV28 and TRBJ2-3): DVKVTQSSRYLVKRTGEKVFLECVQDMDHENMFWYRQDPGLGLRLIYFSYDVKMKEKGDIPEGYSVSREKKERFSLILESASTNQTSMYLCASSLGQGGNQYFGPGTRLTVL.

The chain carries TRBV15 and TRBJ1-4, with 9 positions matching TRBD1. This CDR3 has 15 amino acids. The germline V gene has CDR1 LNHNV and CDR2 YYDKDF (reference sequence). V gave up 3 bases and J gave up 6 bases; unmatched junction bases: 5. The CDR3 loop is CATSRDRGWDEKLFF. In DNA form, the CDR3 reads TGTGCCACCAGCAGGGACAGGGGATGGGATGAAAAACTGTTTTTT.

This sequence joins TRBV6-2 or TRBV6-3 and TRBJ2-3; unclear D gene. CDR3 length: 14 residues. CDR1 is MNHEY, CDR2 SVGEGT, per germline. With 3 bases removed from V and 4 bases from J, the gap between germline ends came to 11 bases. In DNA, the CDR3 is TGTGCCAGCAGTTATCCCCGCATCCCAGATACGCAGTATTTT. Amino acids: CASSYPRIPDTQYF.

This clonotype was detected only a few times. The V gene is TRBV15, the J gene TRBJ2-1; D might be TRBD1 (5 bases). The CDR3 extends over 14 amino acids. V gave up 3 bases and J gave up 4 bases, with 10 bases separating them. Germline assignment: CDR1 LNHNV and CDR2 YYDKDF (reference sequence). The CDR3 is CATSSQGRYNEQFF. CDR3 bases: TGTGCCACCAGCAGTCAGGGCCGGTACAATGAGCAGTTCTTC.

The table lists this clonotype with a few counts. V usage is TRBV5-1 and J usage is TRBJ2-1; D might be TRBD2 (6 bases). CDR3 length: 11 residues. Trimming stripped 5 bases from V and 15 bases from J, with 15 bases between. Looked up from germline, CDR1 is SGHRS and CDR2 is YFSETQ. The CDR3 DNA follows: TGCGCCAGCAGGATGGGGGGTGGACCGTTCTTC. Translation gives CASRMGGGPFF.

V usage is TRBV7-9 and J usage is TRBJ1-2; no firm D call. Germline CDR1 reads SEHNR; CDR2 reads FQNEAQ (reference sequence). This CDR3 has 14 residues. Trimming removed 3 bases at V and 3 bases at J, with 11 bases between. CDR3 DNA: TGTGCCAGCAGCTTGCTGTGGCCAGACTATGGCTACACCTTC. This translates into CASSLLWPDYGYTF.

J is TRBJ2-1 and V is TRBV11-3; TRBD1 matches at 9 bases. The length of the CDR3 is 15 residues. V lost 5 bases, J lost 10 bases, and 12 bases stayed unmatched. From germline, CDR1 is SGHNT and CDR2 YENEEA. The CDR3 region is CASSTGTGSIGEQFF. CDR3 sequence (DNA): TGTGCCAGCAGCACCGGGACAGGGTCGATAGGGGAGCAGTTCTTC. Together with reference TRBV11-3 and TRBJ2-1, the CDR3 gives the full variable domain: EAGVVQSPRYKIIEKKQPVAFWCNPISGHNTLYWYLQNLGQGPELLIRYENEEAVDDSQLPKDRFSAERLKGVDSTLKIQPAELGDSAVYLCASSTGTGSIGEQFFGPGTRLTVL.

The chain uses TRBV12-3 or TRBV12-4 and TRBJ2-1, with D perhaps TRBD2 (7 bases). The CDR3 is 17 amino acids. The V end lost 3 bases, the J end lost 7 bases, and 22 bases lay between the germline ends. The CDR3 bases are TGTGCCAGCAGTTTTTTTAGGGGGGGGGAGTATGAAAATGAGCAGTTCTTC. Its translation: CASSFFRGGEYENEQFF.

The chain carries TRBV7-9 and TRBJ2-7, with a weak D call TRBD2 (5 bases). Germline CDR1 SEHNR, CDR2 FQNEAQ (reference sequence). V lost 1 base to trimming and J lost 4 bases, with 11 bases between them. The CDR3 sequence is 14 residues long. CDR3 nucleotides: TGTGCCAGCAGCTTAGGAGGGAGTAGGTACGAGCAGTACTTC. As protein: CASSLGGSRYEQYF.

The chain links TRBV3-1 to TRBJ2-5; TRBD2 aligns across 9 bases. Trimming cost V 8 bases and J 5 bases; bases outside gene matches: 9. Germline V gene sequence: CDR1 LGHDT, CDR2 YNNKEL (reference sequence). This CDR3 region has 14 residues. CDR3 in amino acids: CASGVAGVGETQYF. CDR3 DNA sequence: TGTGCCAGCGGGGTAGCGGGAGTAGGGGAGACCCAGTACTTC.

There are many counts of this clonotype. In DNA form, the CDR3 reads TGTGCCAGCAGCTTAGTTCCGCTAGCGGGAGCCAAAAACATTCAGTACTTC. Translation: CASSLVPLAGAKNIQYF. The chain has TRBV7-2 and TRBJ2-4; 8 nucleotides match TRBD2. J was trimmed by 0 bases and V by 1 base; bases with no gene match: 5. Germline V CDR1 and CDR2: SGHTA, FQGNSA. The CDR3 contains 17 residues.

The chain joins TRBV20-1 to TRBJ1-3; tentatively, D is TRBD1 (6 bases). With 5 bases removed from V and 8 bases from J, the gap between germline ends came to 13 bases. Per the germline V gene, CDR1 is DFQATT and CDR2 is SNEGSKA (reference sequence). The CDR3 is made up of 12 amino acids. CDR3 region: CSAGGPSDTIYF. The CDR3 nucleotides are TGCAGTGCTGGGGGCCCTTCGGACACCATATATTTT.

This clonotype appeared many times. The chain uses TRBV12-3 or TRBV12-4 and TRBJ2-1, with 10 bases fitting TRBD2. Unmatched junction bases numbered 6, after V lost 5 bases and J lost 8 bases. The CDR3 spans 14 residues. This CDR3 reads CASSSGRGQYEQFF. The CDR3 bases are TGTGCCAGCAGTAGCGGGAGGGGGCAATATGAGCAGTTCTTC.

In this sample, this clonotype turned up a few times. The chain carries TRBV27 and TRBJ2-3; D could derive from TRBD1 or TRBD2 (7 bases each). The germline CDR1 and CDR2 sequences are MNHEY and SMNVEV (reference sequence). This CDR3 region has 17 residues. Deletions cut 6 bases from V and 5 bases from J, with 24 bases between. CDR3: CASRLWGGGIRKDTQYF. CDR3 bases: TGTGCCAGCAGACTATGGGGAGGGGGCATCAGGAAAGATACGCAGTATTTT.

This clonotype was found a few times. CDR3 sequence: CASRETGGDFLTDTQYF. CDR3 nucleotides: TGTGCCAGCAGGGAAACAGGGGGAGACTTCCTAACGGATACGCAGTATTTT. The V and J genes are TRBV6-1 and TRBJ2-3; TRBD1 matches at 8 bases. There are 17 residues in the CDR3. With V trimmed by 6 bases and J by 6 bases, 17 bases remained unmatched. Germline V lookup: CDR1 MNHNS, CDR2 SASEGT.

This clonotype was recorded a few times. This chain uses TRBV5-1 with TRBJ2-1; 8 bases fit TRBD2. This CDR3 has 13 residues. V lost 4 bases, J lost 7 bases, and 4 bases stayed unmatched. Germline CDR1 and CDR2: SGHRS and YFSETQ. The CDR3 reads CASSTGTSNEQFF. Written as DNA, the CDR3 is TGCGCCAGCAGCACCGGGACTAGTAATGAGCAGTTCTTC.

This chain connects TRBV12-3 or TRBV12-4 to TRBJ2-3; 9 bases line up with TRBD2. This CDR3 comprises 15 residues. The ends lost 3 bases at V and 3 bases at J; junction bases unmatched: 4. CDR3 in DNA: TGTGCCAGCAGTTTTGCGGGAGGGCCGACAGATACGCAGTATTTT. Its protein product is CASSFAGGPTDTQYF.

There are a few counts of this clonotype. The chain joins TRBV29-1 to TRBJ2-2; 10 nucleotides agree with TRBD2. CDR3 length: 14 amino acids. Germline V gives CDR1 SQVTM, CDR2 ANQGSEA. V lost 4 bases and J lost 3; bases outside the gene matches: 2. CDR3 sequence: CSVGLAGDTGELFF. The CDR3 DNA reads as TGCAGCGTTGGCCTAGCGGGAGACACCGGGGAGCTGTTTTTT.

This clonotype was seen many times. One end of the junction fails to match germline, which may point to a read error. The rearrangement uses TRBV5-1 and TRBJ1-1; possible D gene TRBD1, 5 bases. Germline CDR1 is SGHRS and CDR2 is YFSETQ. The CDR3 loop spans 12 amino acids. CDR3 sequence reads: CASSSGYTEAFF. The CDR3, as DNA: TGTGCCAGCAGCTCAGGGTACACTGAAGCTTTCTTT.